The 20 T cell receptor beta chains in this list originate from one sample, sequenced in a study of cytomegalovirus exposure and HLA in healthy donors. PCR involved 60 Vbeta and 13 Jbeta primers. Clones were read by immunoSEQ multiplex PCR, and TCRdb kept only the in-frame ones, dropping some. Of approximately 110,000 clones listed, over 55% are singletons. Sample: PBMCs. These receptors all stem from a man aged 18 to 29 in good health and CMV-seropositive.

This chain uses TRBV18 with TRBJ1-5, with TRBD1 matching over 7 bases. This CDR3 region has 14 residues. Trimming at V came to 4 bases and at J to 7 bases, leaving 7 bases not matched to a gene. Germline V lookup: CDR1 KGHSH, CDR2 LQKENI. CDR3 region: CASSRSQGVQPQHF. The CDR3 DNA follows: TGTGCCAGCTCACGTTCCCAGGGGGTCCAGCCCCAGCATTTT.

The chain is built from TRBV6-7 and TRBJ1-5; D possibly corresponds to TRBD1 (6 bases). TRBV6-7 is classed as an ORF, of uncertain function. The CDR3 loop spans 11 amino acids. The CDR3 loop is CVGGGNQPQHF. CDR3 nucleotide sequence: TGTGTAGGGGGGGGAAATCAGCCCCAGCATTTT.

About this clone: Relative to the germline gene, one junction end is altered; a read error may explain this. Within the sample, other DNA sequences also encode this same CDR3. This chain connects TRBV29-1 to TRBJ1-1, with D perhaps TRBD1 (5 bases). Germline V CDR1 and CDR2: SQVTM, ANQGSEA. The CDR3 contains 12 residues. The CDR3 loop is CSVTPGNTEAFF. The CDR3 DNA sequence: TGCAGCGTCACCCCAGGGAACACTGAGGCTTTCTTT. Variable domain in full (rest from reference TRBV29-1 and TRBJ1-1): SAVISQKPSRDICQRGTSLTIQCQVDSQVTMMFWYRQQPGQSLTLIATANQGSEATYESGFVIDKFPISRPNLTFSTLTVSNMSPEDSSIYLCSVTPGNTEAFFGQGTRLTVV.

J is TRBJ2-7 and V is TRBV6-5; 13 positions match TRBD2. With V trimmed by 5 bases and J by 2 bases, 3 bases remained unmatched. Per the germline V gene, CDR1 is MNHEY and CDR2 is SVGAGI. The CDR3 runs 15 residues. The chain's CDR3 is CASSGTSGTAYEQYF. The CDR3, as DNA: TGTGCCAGCAGTGGGACTAGCGGGACAGCCTACGAGCAGTACTTC.

A note on this clone: Germline is not matched at one junction end, which may reflect a read error. This chain uses TRBV12-5 with TRBJ1-1, with D perhaps TRBD1 (5 bases). Germline CDR1 LGHNT, CDR2 FRNRAP. CDR3 length equals 12 residues. CDR3 nucleotides: TGTGCTAGTGGTTCGGACGTGGGGCCGAAAGTCTTT. Protein sequence: CASGSDVGPKVF.

The chain has TRBV5-4 and TRBJ2-1; tentatively, D is TRBD2 (6 bases). CDR1 SGHNT and CDR2 YYREEE come from the germline V gene (reference sequence). The CDR3 totals 15 residues. The V end lost 4 bases, the J end lost 2 bases, and 13 bases lay between the germline ends. CDR3 DNA: TGTGCCAGCAGCAATAGGACTACCACCTACAATGAGCAGTTCTTC. Residues: CASSNRTTTYNEQFF. The full variable domain, in which reference TRBV5-4 and TRBJ2-1 provide the parts outside the CDR3, is ETGVTQSPTHLIKTRGQQVTLRCSSQSGHNTVSWYQQALGQGPQFIFQYYREEENGRGNFPPRFSGLQFPNYSSELNVNALELDDSALYLCASSNRTTTYNEQFFGPGTRLTVL.

The V gene is TRBV7-2, the J gene TRBJ1-5, with no clear D. Per germline, CDR1 SGHTA and CDR2 FQGNSA. Trimming left V 5 bases short and J 2 bases short, with 7 bases between. The CDR3 extends over 13 amino acids. The CDR3 here is CASSVSRNQPQHF. DNA of the CDR3: TGTGCCAGCAGCGTTAGTCGCAATCAGCCCCAGCATTTT.

This sequence joins TRBV7-2 and TRBJ1-2; D remains unclear. CDR3 length: 16 amino acids. Trimming removed 3 bases at V and 1 base at J, with 15 bases between. Germline V gene sequence: CDR1 SGHTA, CDR2 FQGNSA. The CDR3 DNA is TGTGCCAGCAGCTTGAAAGCCGGGAATTATAACTATGGCTACACCTTC. Its protein product is CASSLKAGNYNYGYTF.

The gene calls are TRBV10-2 and TRBJ1-4; D gene unclear. V dropped 3 bases and J dropped 7 bases, with 12 bases sitting between them. This CDR3 has 14 amino acids. Germline lookup yields CDR1 WSHSY and CDR2 SAAADI. The CDR3 bases are TGCGCCAGCAGTGAAAGGGAGTGGGGTGAAAAACTGTTTTTT. It codes for CASSEREWGEKLFF.

The chain joins TRBV6-6 to TRBJ2-7, with TRBD1 matching over 8 bases. The ends lost 0 bases at V and 6 bases at J; junction bases unmatched: 10. The CDR3 extends over 16 amino acids. Germline CDR1 MNHNY, CDR2 SVGAGI (reference sequence). CDR3 residues: CASSYSAGGRLGEQYV. The CDR3 DNA is TGTGCCAGCAGTTACTCGGCAGGGGGCCGGTTAGGCGAGCAGTACGTC.

This rearrangement joins TRBV2 to TRBJ1-5; D remains unclear. The CDR3 totals 13 residues. Germline loops: CDR1 SNHLY, CDR2 FYNNEI. CDR3 sequence: CVSQMVTNQPQHF. DNA of the CDR3: TGTGTCTCCCAGATGGTTACCAATCAGCCCCAGCATTTT.

This sequence joins TRBV6-6 and TRBJ2-7; D is unclear. Germline loops: CDR1 MNHNY, CDR2 SVGAGI (reference sequence). This CDR3 is built from 14 residues. V was shortened by 3 bases and J by 1 base, with 10 bases between the two germline ends. The CDR3 protein is CASSYESGSYEQYV. In nucleotides, the CDR3 is TGTGCCAGCAGTTATGAGTCAGGATCCTACGAGCAGTACGTC.

There are a few counts of this clone. The chain links TRBV6-1 to TRBJ1-1; D may be TRBD1 (6 bases). The CDR3 is 14 residues long. CDR1 is MNHNS, CDR2 SASEGT, per germline. The V and J ends lost 6 bases and 12 bases respectively, with 23 bases between them. The chain's CDR3 is CASRIDPGGAGSFF. The DNA for the CDR3 is TGTGCCAGCAGGATCGACCCGGGGGGCGCCGGATCTTTCTTT.

This clone was counted only a few times. The chain has TRBV7-9 and TRBJ1-4; 9 positions match TRBD1. The CDR3 extends over 16 amino acids. Germline V gives CDR1 SEHNR, CDR2 FQNEAQ (reference sequence). Unmatched junction bases numbered 1, after V lost 1 base and J lost 1 base. CDR3 nucleotides: TGTGCCAGCAGCTTAGGGACAGGGGTAACTAATGAAAAACTGTTTTTT. Residues: CASSLGTGVTNEKLFF. Full variable domain (missing parts from reference TRBV7-9 and TRBJ1-4): DTGVSQNPRHKITKRGQNVTFRCDPISEHNRLYWYRQTLGQGPEFLTYFQNEAQLEKSRLLSDRFSAERPKGSFSTLEIQRTEQGDSAMYLCASSLGTGVTNEKLFFGSGTQLSVL.

Only a few counts were recorded for this clone. The chain employs TRBV28 and TRBJ1-4; TRBD1 might be the D (6 bases). Germline assignment: CDR1 MDHEN and CDR2 SYDVKM. The CDR3 loop spans 12 amino acids. With 2 bases removed from V and 8 bases from J, the gap between germline ends came to 6 bases. The CDR3 spells CASSLTGEKLFF. The CDR3 DNA reads as TGTGCCAGCAGTTTAACAGGGGAAAAACTGTTTTTT.

The chain combines TRBV5-3 with TRBJ1-5; TRBD1 matches at 7 bases. TRBV5-3 has ORF status, its function being uncertain. The trim removed 4 bases at V and 4 bases at J, leaving 14 bases unmatched. The CDR3 runs to 17 residues. The CDR3 DNA reads as TGTGCCAGAAGCAGGAAGACAGGGAGGTACGGTAATCAGCCCCAGCATTTT. Protein sequence: CARSRKTGRYGNQPQHF.

The rearrangement links TRBV20-1 to TRBJ2-3; D not resolved. CDR1 and CDR2 from the germline V gene are DFQATT and SNEGSKA (reference sequence). V was trimmed by 2 bases and J by 4 bases, leaving 4 bases between them. CDR3 length: 11 residues. The CDR3 reads CSARRSDTQYF. The CDR3 DNA sequence: TGCAGTGCTAGACGTTCAGATACGCAGTATTTT.

CDR3 amino acids: CASSLVGGYTGELFF. The CDR3 coding sequence is TGTGCCAGCAGCTTGGTGGGGGGTTACACCGGGGAGCTGTTTTTT. The J gene is TRBJ2-2, the V gene TRBV5-6; D possibly corresponds to TRBD2 (6 bases). CDR1 is SGHDT, CDR2 YYEEEE, per germline. V lost 0 bases and J 3 bases, leaving 9 bases between the germline ends. The length of the CDR3 is 15 residues.

This clone was detected a few times. CDR3 protein: CASSLQGNQETQYF. Written as DNA, the CDR3 is TGCGCCAGCAGCTTGCAGGGGAATCAAGAGACCCAGTACTTC. The chain joins TRBV5-1 to TRBJ2-5; weak D call: TRBD1 (6 bases). This CDR3 region has 14 residues. Germline loops: CDR1 SGHRS, CDR2 YFSETQ. V lost 1 base to trimming and J lost 2 bases, with 9 bases between them. Variable domain in full (rest from reference TRBV5-1 and TRBJ2-5): KAGVTQTPRYLIKTRGQQVTLSCSPISGHRSVSWYQQTPGQGLQFLFEYFSETQRNKGNFPGRFSGRQFSNSRSEMNVSTLELGDSALYLCASSLQGNQETQYFGPGTRLLVL.

This chain links TRBV30 with TRBJ2-5; maybe TRBD2 (6 bases). Germline assignment: CDR1 GTSNPN and CDR2 SVGIG (reference sequence). Trimming cost V 2 bases and J 4 bases, with 8 bases left between them. The CDR3 extends over 12 amino acids. The CDR3 spells CAWSLGGETQYF. In DNA form, the CDR3 reads TGTGCCTGGAGTTTGGGGGGAGAGACCCAGTACTTC.